This TCR beta chain was sequenced during a study of Ad26.COV2.S vaccination and SARS-CoV-2 variants. Whole-study findings and limits: Across vaccine and placebo recipients, the breadth of non-spike TCRs was similar.

There are 13 residues in the CDR3. Germline V gene sequence: CDR1 MNHEY, CDR2 SVGAGI. V lost 6 bases and J lost 4; bases outside the gene matches: 5. Generated by immunoSEQ multiplex PCR, the TCRdb table keeps only in-frame clones and is missing some. This table holds 350,000 to 450,000 clones, roughly 94% found once. A note on this clone: Its target is not known. At the DNA level, this CDR3 is encoded by other sequences in the same sample as well.

The sequencing here drew on peripheral blood, taken after recovery from COVID-19. The chain joins TRBV6-5 to TRBJ1-1; 7 bases match TRBD1. This sequence originates from a human donor who had recovered from COVID-19. DNA of the CDR3: TGTGCCAGCAGATCCGACAGGGCCACTGAAGCTTTCTTT. The encoded protein is CASRSDRATEAFF.